The 29 T cell receptor beta chains in this list originate from one sample, sequenced in a study of blood T cells in healthy people across ages. Combining a sample-barcoded 5' primer with a J-beta primer mix, a second PCR ran for roughly 7 to 12 cycles. TCRdb analysed the 5' RACE reads with MiXCR anew, one entry per CDR3 protein. The data show around 900,000 distinct CDR3 sequences, more than 25% seen once. The source material was blood. The receptors originated from a woman older than 75 in good health.

Of note for this clonotype: With a much larger clone just one base away, this may be a read error. The chain carries TRBV20-1 and TRBJ2-3, with 8 bases aligning to TRBD2. With 3 bases clipped from V and 5 bases from J, the junction kept 7 bases outside the gene matches. CDR3 length: 14 residues. Per germline, CDR1 DFQATT and CDR2 SNEGSKA (reference sequence). DNA of the CDR3: TGCAGTGCTAGGAGGAGCGGGAGTGTAGATACGCAGTATTTT. This gives the protein CSARRSGSVDTQYF.

This clonotype was detected many times. The V gene is TRBV5-1, the J gene TRBJ2-6, with a tentative D call TRBD2 (7 bases). V lost 3 bases, J lost 0 bases, and 13 bases lay in between. The germline CDR1 and CDR2 sequences are SGHRS and YFSETQ. The CDR3 has 17 amino acids. CDR3 coding DNA: TGCGCCAGCAGCTGGGGGGGCGCAAGCTCTGGGGCCAACGTCCTGACTTTC. It is translated as CASSWGGASSGANVLTF.

This clonotype showed up just a few times. The V gene is TRBV29-1, the J gene TRBJ2-1; TRBD2 matches 11 bases. Trimming at V came to 1 base and at J to 1 base, leaving 15 bases not matched to a gene. Germline lookup yields CDR1 SQVTM and CDR2 ANQGSEA. The CDR3 extends over 20 amino acids. This CDR3 is CSVEGYLALAGEGSYNEQFF. CDR3 DNA sequence: TGCAGCGTTGAAGGTTATCTTGCACTAGCGGGAGAAGGGTCCTACAATGAGCAGTTCTTC.

This clonotype came up many times. The V gene is TRBV20-1, the J gene TRBJ2-5; 12 bases are a match to TRBD2. With 3 bases clipped from V and 3 bases from J, the junction kept 14 bases outside the gene matches. The CDR3 spans 18 residues. CDR1 DFQATT and CDR2 SNEGSKA come from the germline V gene (reference sequence). CDR3 nucleotide sequence: TGCAGTGCTAGGAGGTTGGGGACTAGCGGGCCCCGGGAAGAGACCCAGTACTTC. Encoded protein: CSARRLGTSGPREETQYF.

The sample holds a few counts of this clonotype. The genes are TRBV14 and TRBJ1-1; D not resolved. V lost 5 bases, J lost 0 bases, and 10 bases lay in between. In germline, CDR1 is SGHDN, CDR2 FVKESK. This CDR3 region has 14 residues. The CDR3, as DNA: TGTGCCAGCAGCTCCGTGTGGCTGAACACTGAAGCTTTCTTT. It codes for CASSSVWLNTEAFF.

Points on this clonotype: A much more abundant neighbour one base away suggests this may be a read error. The chain uses TRBV29-1 and TRBJ2-1; the D gene could be TRBD1 or TRBD2 (5 bases each). There are 12 residues in the CDR3. V was cut by 7 bases and J by 5 bases, with 12 bases left in between. CDR1 and CDR2 (germline): SQVTM, ANQGSEA. The CDR3 protein is CSGSRDDNEQFF. In DNA form, the CDR3 reads TGCAGCGGCAGCAGGGACGACAATGAGCAGTTCTTC.

This clonotype was detected only a few times. This chain uses TRBV2 with TRBJ1-1; possibly TRBD1 for D (6 bases). This CDR3 region has 14 residues. Germline V lookup: CDR1 SNHLY, CDR2 FYNNEI. Deletions cut 4 bases from V and 5 bases from J, with 14 bases between. CDR3 DNA sequence: TGTGCCAGCAGTGGACCAGGGGAAGGAACTGAAGCTTTCTTT. Its protein is CASSGPGEGTEAFF.

This rearrangement joins TRBV5-1 to TRBJ2-1; D not certain. CDR3 length: 14 amino acids. Per the germline V gene, CDR1 is SGHRS and CDR2 is YFSETQ. Deletions cut 5 bases from V and 9 bases from J, with 18 bases between. The CDR3, as DNA: TGCGCCAGCAGAAGTCTCATCCCCCTCCCTGAGCAGTTCTTC. Protein sequence: CASRSLIPLPEQFF.

This clonotype was seen ten or more times. The V gene is TRBV12-3 or TRBV12-4, the J gene TRBJ1-5, with D possibly matching TRBD1 (5 bases). This CDR3 comprises 14 residues. Deletions cut 6 bases from V and 1 base from J, with 10 bases between. Here the CDR3 DNA reads TGTGCCAGCAGCCAGGGAAGAAGCAATCAGCCCCAGCATTTT. Translation gives CASSQGRSNQPQHF.

The chain couples TRBV7-9 to TRBJ2-6, with TRBD1 matching 7 bases. This CDR3 has 16 amino acids. Germline V gene lookup returns CDR1 SEHNR and CDR2 FQNEAQ (reference sequence). Losses at the gene ends were 4 bases for V and 0 bases for J; bases not matched to a gene: 3. The CDR3 nucleotides read TGTGCCAGCAGCTCAGGGGGTAACTCTGGGGCCAACGTCCTGACTTTC. Encoded protein: CASSSGGNSGANVLTF.

The chain joins TRBV28 to TRBJ2-1; TRBD2 matches at 9 bases. Trimming removed 4 bases from V and 5 bases from J; junction bases left unmatched: 3. Germline V gene sequence: CDR1 MDHEN, CDR2 SYDVKM. CDR3 length: 14 amino acids. CDR3 region: CASSYSGGNNEQFF. DNA of the CDR3: TGTGCCAGCAGTTATAGCGGGGGTAACAATGAGCAGTTCTTC.

This clonotype was seen repeatedly, ten times or more. V usage is TRBV7-2 and J usage is TRBJ2-2, with D maybe TRBD1 (6 bases). This CDR3 contains 14 residues. V lost 3 bases to trimming and J lost 2 bases, with 7 bases between them. Germline V gene lookup returns CDR1 SGHTA and CDR2 FQGNSA. The CDR3 protein is CASSLGANTGELFF. CDR3 nucleotide sequence: TGTGCCAGCAGCTTGGGGGCTAACACCGGGGAGCTGTTTTTT.

This chain links TRBV20-1 with TRBJ1-1; no clear D. The CDR3 is 14 residues long. Germline CDR1 reads DFQATT; CDR2 reads SNEGSKA (reference sequence). Trimming removed 0 bases at V and 7 bases at J, with 15 bases between. The CDR3 protein is CSARDLGGGLEAFF. The DNA of the CDR3 is TGCAGTGCTAGAGATCTTGGAGGCGGGCTTGAAGCTTTCTTT.

In this sample, this clonotype turned up a few times. The chain recombines TRBV13 with TRBJ2-2; D unresolved. Germline V gene sequence: CDR1 PRHDT, CDR2 FYEKMQ (reference sequence). This CDR3 spans 16 amino acids. The V end lost 2 bases, the J end lost 0 bases, and 10 bases lay between the germline ends. The CDR3 DNA reads as TGTGCCAGCAGCTTACCCGGATTGGCGAACACCGGGGAGCTGTTTTTT. Protein sequence: CASSLPGLANTGELFF.

This clonotype was detected a few times. The chain links TRBV5-1 to TRBJ2-7; tentatively, D is TRBD1 (6 bases). CDR1 is SGHRS, CDR2 YFSETQ, per germline. The CDR3 contains 18 residues. V was clipped by 4 bases and J by 3 bases, with 26 bases between them. As DNA, the CDR3 is TGCGCCAGCAGCCTCCCACCGACAGGTACCCGGGTCCTCTACGAGCAGTACTTC. Amino acid sequence: CASSLPPTGTRVLYEQYF.

CDR3 in DNA: TGTGCCAGCAGCCCTACAGACCGGGCCTATAATTCACCCCTCCACTTT. This gives the protein CASSPTDRAYNSPLHF. The chain links TRBV7-2 to TRBJ1-6; D is uncertain. V was trimmed by 5 bases and J by 2 bases, leaving 13 bases between them. Germline CDR1 and CDR2: SGHTA and FQGNSA. The CDR3 is made up of 16 amino acids.

This clonotype was counted a few times. The chain links TRBV6-2 or TRBV6-3 to TRBJ2-5, with 8 bases aligning to TRBD2. V trimming: 5 bases; J trimming: 4 bases; junction bases outside the gene matches: 15. The CDR3 totals 17 residues. Germline loops: CDR1 MNHEY, CDR2 SVGEGT. CDR3 in DNA: TGTGCCAGCAGTGGCCGACTGAGCGGGGGAACCGGAGAGACCCAGTACTTC. It encodes CASSGRLSGGTGETQYF.

About this clonotype itself: With a much larger clone just one base away, this may be a read error. This chain connects TRBV29-1 to TRBJ2-7; perhaps D is TRBD1 or TRBD2 (5 bases each). The length of the CDR3 is 13 residues. Trimming cost V 4 bases and J 7 bases, with 17 bases left between them. The germline V gene encodes CDR1 SQVTM and CDR2 ANQGSEA. CDR3 bases: TGCAGCGTTGGCCGGGACCAGTACAATGAGCAGTACTTC. This translates into CSVGRDQYNEQYF.

This clonotype has a handful of counts. Given a much more abundant clone one base away, this may be a read error. This rearrangement joins TRBV20-1 to TRBJ2-5; TRBD1 matches at 8 bases. V lost 6 bases and J lost 9; bases outside the gene matches: 12. This CDR3 has 13 amino acids. Per the germline V gene, CDR1 is DFQATT and CDR2 is SNEGSKA (reference sequence). CDR3: CSAPGQAEGPQYF. The CDR3 nucleotides are TGCAGTGCCCCGGGACAGGCCGAAGGGCCCCAGTACTTC.

J is TRBJ1-1 and V is TRBV28; the D gene is possibly TRBD1 (5 bases). Per the germline V gene, CDR1 is MDHEN and CDR2 is SYDVKM. The CDR3 is 14 amino acids. V was trimmed by 6 bases and J by 0 bases, leaving 11 bases between them. CDR3 amino acids: CASRLDTLNTEAFF. The CDR3 DNA reads TGTGCCAGCAGATTGGACACTTTGAACACTGAAGCTTTCTTT. Using reference TRBV28 and TRBJ1-1 for the parts outside the CDR3, the full variable domain is DVKVTQSSRYLVKRTGEKVFLECVQDMDHENMFWYRQDPGLGLRLIYFSYDVKMKEKGDIPEGYSVSREKKERFSLILESASTNQTSMYLCASRLDTLNTEAFFGQGTRLTVV.

This chain links TRBV7-9 with TRBJ2-1; TRBD1 might be the D (5 bases). This CDR3 has 13 amino acids. Germline values: CDR1 SEHNR, CDR2 FQNEAQ (reference sequence). V shed 2 bases and J shed 9 bases, with 11 bases lying between them. This CDR3 reads CASSLQGNSEQFF. As DNA, the CDR3 is TGTGCCAGCAGCTTACAGGGAAACAGTGAGCAGTTCTTC.

This clonotype was detected only once. A much larger clone sits a single nucleotide away, making a read error possible. The chain uses TRBV10-1 and TRBJ1-1; D is unclear. This CDR3 contains 13 residues. Germline loops: CDR1 WNHNN, CDR2 SYGVQD (reference sequence). This chain's CDR3 is CASSASVNTEDFF. The CDR3 nucleotides are TGCGCCAGCAGTGCCTCAGTGAACACTGAAGATTTCTTT.

This clonotype has just a few counts. The chain joins TRBV9 to TRBJ1-1; D call uncertain. Trimming pared 0 bases from V and 3 bases from J, leaving 6 bases between. The CDR3 runs to 13 residues. From germline, CDR1 is SGDLS and CDR2 YYNGEE. The CDR3 coding sequence is TGTGCCAGCAGCGTAGATAGGGACACTGAAGCTTTCTTT. Protein product: CASSVDRDTEAFF.

CDR3 residues: CASSVEGSLNSPLHF. DNA of the CDR3: TGTGCCAGCAGCGTAGAAGGCAGTCTAAATTCACCCCTCCACTTT. This chain joins TRBV9 and TRBJ1-6; D gene uncertain. Germline V gives CDR1 SGDLS, CDR2 YYNGEE. The CDR3 extends over 15 amino acids. V dropped 0 bases and J dropped 7 bases, with 11 bases sitting between them.

The CDR3 bases are TGTGCCAGCATCTCGAGCGTGGGCACTGAAGCTTTCTTT. It translates to CASISSVGTEAFF. The chain recombines TRBV5-8 with TRBJ1-1; D gene unclear. Per germline, CDR1 SGHTS and CDR2 YDEGEE. Trimming removed 6 bases from V and 4 bases from J, with 13 bases in between. The CDR3 is made up of 13 amino acids.

Ten or more counts support this clonotype. The rearrangement joins TRBV6-5 to TRBJ2-5; 15 bases align to TRBD2. V was pared by 3 bases and J by 3 bases, with 2 bases of the junction left unmatched. The length of the CDR3 is 16 residues. Germline assignment: CDR1 MNHEY and CDR2 SVGAGI. The CDR3 sequence is CASSYGTSGGKETQYF. The CDR3 bases are TGTGCCAGCAGTTATGGGACTAGCGGGGGGAAAGAGACCCAGTACTTC.

The chain links TRBV7-2 to TRBJ1-2; D unclear. The CDR3 consists of 14 residues. The germline gives CDR1 SGHTA, CDR2 FQGNSA. V lost 0 bases and J lost 4, with 9 bases in between. The CDR3 loop is CASSLAPVSYGYTF. CDR3 nucleotides: TGTGCCAGCAGCTTAGCCCCCGTAAGCTATGGCTACACCTTC.

The table lists this clonotype with many counts. The chain couples TRBV6-6 to TRBJ2-1; D uncertain. Germline V gene sequence: CDR1 MNHNY, CDR2 SVGAGI (reference sequence). V lost 11 bases and J 4 bases, leaving 18 bases between the germline ends. The CDR3 is 14 residues long. The chain's CDR3 is CAHSRTANYNEQFF. CDR3 DNA: TGTGCCCACTCCAGGACGGCAAATTACAATGAGCAGTTCTTC.

This clonotype has a count of ten or more. J is TRBJ2-5 and V is TRBV7-2; no clear D. This CDR3 is 16 amino acids long. The V gene lost 1 base and the J gene lost 2 bases, with 14 bases spanning the gap. CDR1 is SGHTA, CDR2 FQGNSA, per germline. The DNA for the CDR3 is TGTGCCAGCAGCTTAGAGGCAGCAGCGTATCAAGAGACCCAGTACTTC. Protein sequence: CASSLEAAAYQETQYF.